This T cell receptor beta chain was profiled in a study of blood T cell repertoires in COVID-19. In the study overall: COVID-19 samples collected from the United States, Italy and Spain covered acute and convalescent phases. Sample material is recorded as cDNA or gDNA derived from T cells, B-cell-depleted T cells, or PBMCs.

V was trimmed by 6 bases and J by 7 bases, leaving 10 bases between them. The CDR3 runs to 13 residues. CDR1 and CDR2 from the germline V gene are SNHLY and FYNNEI. Seattle patients were enrolled during active infection and followed longitudinally. Per the original data handling: Amplification with reference gene primers provided the estimates of nucleated cell counts. Clones were read by immunoSEQ multiplex PCR, and TCRdb kept only the in-frame ones, dropping some. The V and J calls and the clone size are those of that table, but D and trimming were determined from the DNA. The table shows about 300,000 clones, with roughly 80% occurring only once.

The chain has TRBV2 and TRBJ1-6; unclear D gene. The clonotype comes from a human donor with COVID-19, enrolled during active disease. The donor label of this sample is uncertain. The sequenced sample consisted of peripheral blood. The CDR3 nucleotides read TGTGCCAGCAGGGAGTCACGGAATTCACCCCTCCACTTT. Amino acids: CASRESRNSPLHF.